The 25 T cell receptor beta chains in this list originate from one sample, sequenced in a study of shared clonotypes between healthy human individuals. Here immunoSEQ multiplex PCR was the method, and the copy in TCRdb shows in-frame clones only, minus some. The repertoire holds 550,000 to 750,000 clones, 92% seen once, with 20% to 25% in the top ten. Selected positively for CCR7 and CD45RO-negative, naive CD8 cells excluded terminally differentiated effector memory CD45RA+ cells. The specimen sequenced was naive CD8+ T cells sorted from blood. Source of these receptors: a young man in good health.

The chain has TRBV29-1 and TRBJ1-2, with 8 bases that match TRBD1. CDR1 SQVTM and CDR2 ANQGSEA come from the germline V gene. The ends lost 7 bases at V and 2 bases at J; junction bases unmatched: 9. CDR3 size: 14 residues. The CDR3 DNA reads as TGCAGCGCTGGGACGGACAGGGAAAACTATGGCTACACCTTC. Residues: CSAGTDRENYGYTF.

Only one count was recorded for this clone. This chain joins TRBV27 and TRBJ2-1, with 10 nucleotides matching TRBD2. Germline assignment: CDR1 MNHEY and CDR2 SMNVEV (reference sequence). The CDR3 extends over 14 amino acids. V was pared by 6 bases and J by 9 bases, with 8 bases of the junction left unmatched. The CDR3, as DNA: TGTGCCAGCAGCCCTAGCGGGAGTCGGAGTGAGCAGTTCTTC. Residues: CASSPSGSRSEQFF.

V gene TRBV2 combines with J gene TRBJ2-7; perhaps TRBD2 as D (6 bases). Trimming took off 10 bases at V and 4 bases at J, with 14 bases between the two ends. The germline CDR1 and CDR2 sequences are SNHLY and FYNNEI. The CDR3 length is 12 residues. The CDR3 sequence is CATGLGGYEQYF. The CDR3 nucleotides read TGTGCCACCGGACTGGGAGGTTACGAGCAGTACTTC.

The rearrangement joins TRBV28 to TRBJ2-1, with D possibly being TRBD1 or TRBD2 (5 bases each). V lost 3 bases and J 13 bases, leaving 19 bases between the germline ends. The CDR3 is 14 residues long. Germline values: CDR1 MDHEN, CDR2 SYDVKM. CDR3 loop: CASSFPNPGTLQFF. CDR3 bases: TGTGCCAGCAGTTTCCCGAACCCAGGGACGCTTCAGTTCTTC.

V gene TRBV11-3 combines with J gene TRBJ2-7, with 11 bases matching TRBD1. CDR3 length equals 15 residues. V shed 4 bases, J shed 3 bases, and the junction held 5 bases outside the gene matches. Germline V gene lookup returns CDR1 SGHNT and CDR2 YENEEA. CDR3 DNA: TGTGCCAGCAGCTCCCAGGGACAGGGGGACTACGAGCAGTACTTC. This gives the protein CASSSQGQGDYEQYF.

The chain joins TRBV23-1 to TRBJ2-7; either TRBD1 or TRBD2 may fit D (5 bases each). TRBV23-1 is treated as an ORF (open reading frame) with a function not yet certain. CDR3 length equals 16 residues. Trimming left V 2 bases short and J 9 bases short, with 23 bases between. CDR3 in amino acids: CASSQPSGPPLLGQYF. The DNA of the CDR3 is TGCGCCAGCAGTCAACCTTCGGGGCCTCCGCTGTTAGGGCAGTACTTC.

The V and J genes are TRBV7-8 and TRBJ2-2; weak D call: TRBD2 (6 bases). V gave up 0 bases and J gave up 6 bases, with 11 bases separating them. Germline values: CDR1 SGHVS, CDR2 FQNEAQ. The CDR3 runs to 15 residues. The CDR3 reads CASSLAPGEPGELFF. CDR3 DNA: TGTGCCAGCAGCTTAGCGCCGGGAGAACCCGGGGAGCTGTTTTTT.

This rearrangement joins TRBV5-1 to TRBJ2-1; D ambiguous. The V end lost 2 bases, the J end lost 4 bases, and 13 bases lay between the germline ends. The CDR3 has 15 residues. From germline, CDR1 is SGHRS and CDR2 YFSETQ. The CDR3 protein is CASSLGPDPYNEQFF. For the CDR3, the DNA is TGCGCCAGCAGCTTAGGCCCAGACCCTTACAATGAGCAGTTCTTC.

CDR3 nucleotide sequence: TGTGCCAGTAGTATTAGTTTTGCGGGAGGGGGGGAGTTCTTC. It codes for CASSISFAGGGEFF. The J gene is TRBJ2-1, the V gene TRBV19; 9 positions agree with TRBD2. The trim removed 3 bases at V and 14 bases at J, leaving 11 bases unmatched. The germline V gene has CDR1 LNHDA and CDR2 SQIVND (reference sequence). This CDR3 is built from 14 residues.

The genes are TRBV10-3 and TRBJ2-3; the match to TRBD1 covers 9 bases. The CDR3 has 13 residues. V lost 10 bases, J lost 2 bases, and 4 bases stayed unmatched. CDR1 ENHRY and CDR2 SYGVKD come from the germline V gene. This chain's CDR3 is CATGQGNTDTQYF. The CDR3, as DNA: TGTGCCACTGGACAGGGGAACACAGATACGCAGTATTTT.

The V gene is TRBV2, the J gene TRBJ2-2; TRBD2 matches 10 bases. The trim removed 7 bases at V and 5 bases at J, leaving 7 bases unmatched. The CDR3 is made up of 15 amino acids. Germline V lookup: CDR1 SNHLY, CDR2 FYNNEI. The CDR3 DNA is TGTGCCAGCACCCCAGCGGGAGGGGTTACCGGGGAGCTGTTTTTT. Encoded protein: CASTPAGGVTGELFF.

The chain carries TRBV27 and TRBJ2-3, with TRBD2 matching over 10 bases. The germline V gene has CDR1 MNHEY and CDR2 SMNVEV (reference sequence). The CDR3 is 16 residues long. V shed 7 bases, J shed 3 bases, and the junction held 10 bases outside the gene matches. The CDR3 region is CASKRWASGGTDTQYF. In nucleotides, the CDR3 is TGTGCCAGCAAGCGGTGGGCTAGCGGGGGTACAGATACGCAGTATTTT.

The rearrangement joins TRBV29-1 to TRBJ2-1; D gene uncertain. The germline V gene has CDR1 SQVTM and CDR2 ANQGSEA. The CDR3 consists of 13 residues. V was cut by 6 bases and J by 4 bases, with 13 bases left in between. CDR3 region: CSVTTPSYNEQFF. CDR3 sequence (DNA): TGCAGCGTAACCACCCCCTCTTACAATGAGCAGTTCTTC.

The chain links TRBV10-2 to TRBJ2-7; 11 bases align to TRBD2. The CDR3 totals 16 residues. Trimming cost V 6 bases and J 6 bases; bases outside gene matches: 13. Germline assignment: CDR1 WSHSY and CDR2 SAAADI. The CDR3 sequence is CASRGGGGLAGSEQYF. Written as DNA, the CDR3 is TGCGCCAGCAGAGGGGGTGGCGGACTAGCGGGCTCCGAGCAGTACTTC.

This chain joins TRBV28 and TRBJ1-5; maybe TRBD1 (6 bases). The CDR3 loop spans 16 amino acids. V gave up 7 bases and J gave up 1 base, with 17 bases separating them. Germline V gene data show CDR1 as MDHEN and CDR2 as SYDVKM. CDR3 region: CASIGGGLLSNQPQHF. The DNA of the CDR3 is TGTGCCAGCATAGGGGGAGGGCTTTTGAGCAATCAGCCCCAGCATTTT.

The chain is built from TRBV18 and TRBJ2-7, with 8 bases aligning to TRBD1. Germline CDR1 is KGHSH and CDR2 is LQKENI. This CDR3 comprises 15 residues. Losses at the gene ends were 3 bases for V and 3 bases for J; bases not matched to a gene: 7. CDR3 bases: TGTGCCAGCTCACCGGACGGACAGGGCCGCTACGAGCAGTACTTC. It specifies CASSPDGQGRYEQYF.

The chain combines TRBV7-2 with TRBJ1-2; D is unresolved. This CDR3 contains 13 residues. V was clipped by 2 bases and J by 1 base, with 5 bases between them. Germline CDR1 and CDR2: SGHTA and FQGNSA. CDR3 protein: CASSLSSNYGYTF. The CDR3, as DNA: TGTGCCAGCAGCTTAAGTAGTAACTATGGCTACACCTTC.

The chain is built from TRBV7-9 and TRBJ2-2; a weak D match, TRBD1 (6 bases). The germline CDR1 and CDR2 sequences are SEHNR and FQNEAQ (reference sequence). The CDR3 has 15 residues. V lost 4 bases and J lost 0, with 9 bases in between. The CDR3 region is CASSSRGANTGELFF. The DNA of the CDR3 is TGTGCCAGCAGCTCCAGGGGTGCGAACACCGGGGAGCTGTTTTTT. Supplemented by reference TRBV7-9 and TRBJ2-2, the full variable domain reads DTGVSQNPRHKITKRGQNVTFRCDPISEHNRLYWYRQTLGQGPEFLTYFQNEAQLEKSRLLSDRFSAERPKGSFSTLEIQRTEQGDSAMYLCASSSRGANTGELFFGEGSRLTVL.

This chain joins TRBV5-1 and TRBJ2-7, with D possibly TRBD2 on 6 matching bases. This CDR3 region has 14 residues. V was cut by 7 bases and J by 0 bases, with 14 bases left in between. Germline-derived CDR1 and CDR2 are SGHRS and YFSETQ. The CDR3 sequence: CASQTRGGSYEQYF. The CDR3 coding sequence is TGCGCCAGCCAAACCCGGGGAGGCTCCTACGAGCAGTACTTC.

V gene TRBV28 combines with J gene TRBJ2-1, with D possibly matching TRBD2 (6 bases). Germline V gives CDR1 MDHEN, CDR2 SYDVKM. Trimming left V 6 bases short and J 1 base short, with 16 bases between. The length of the CDR3 is 16 residues. The CDR3 here is CASSLRGLGSYNEQFF. CDR3 sequence (DNA): TGTGCCAGCAGCCTGCGGGGTTTAGGGTCCTACAATGAGCAGTTCTTC.

This chain joins TRBV4-1 and TRBJ2-7; 12 bases are shared with TRBD2. CDR3 length equals 15 residues. Germline loops: CDR1 MGHRA, CDR2 YSYEKL. Trimming took 2 bases from V and 6 from J; bases not matched to a gene: 5. This chain's CDR3 is CASSQLELAGGEQYF. DNA of the CDR3: TGCGCCAGCAGCCAACTGGAACTAGCGGGGGGCGAGCAGTACTTC.

The rearrangement links TRBV7-9 to TRBJ1-1; 7 bases fit TRBD1. V trimming: 2 bases; J trimming: 1 base; junction bases outside the gene matches: 4. CDR3 length: 15 residues. The germline V gene has CDR1 SEHNR and CDR2 FQNEAQ (reference sequence). In DNA form, the CDR3 reads TGTGCCAGCAGCTTAATCAGGGGGGAGAACACTGAAGCTTTCTTT. It yields the protein CASSLIRGENTEAFF.

This clone was seen more than once but under ten times. J is TRBJ2-2 and V is TRBV4-2; D is ambiguous. Germline CDR1 is LGHNA and CDR2 is YNFKEQ. Trimming took 4 bases from V and 0 from J, leaving 9 bases between them. The CDR3 spans 15 residues. CDR3 nucleotide sequence: TGTGCCAGCAGCCCGGGTTTAGCGAACACCGGGGAGCTGTTTTTT. Translating it yields CASSPGLANTGELFF.

This clone was recorded once. The chain is built from TRBV7-8 and TRBJ2-7, with 10 bases identical to TRBD2. The CDR3 is 16 residues long. Germline V gene lookup returns CDR1 SGHVS and CDR2 FQNEAQ. The trim removed 5 bases at V and 2 bases at J, leaving 9 bases unmatched. In DNA form, the CDR3 reads TGTGCCAGCAGCCCCACTGGACTAGCGGAGCCCTACGAGCAGTACTTC. It encodes CASSPTGLAEPYEQYF.

The rearrangement joins TRBV7-6 to TRBJ2-3, with TRBD2 matching 11 bases. The V gene's germline CDR1 is SGHVS and CDR2 FNYEAQ. The CDR3 contains 18 residues. V lost 0 bases and J lost 4; bases outside the gene matches: 9. CDR3 amino acids: CASSLASGRAPIADTQYF. The CDR3 region has the DNA TGTGCCAGCAGCTTAGCTAGCGGGAGGGCCCCTATTGCAGATACGCAGTATTTT.